These 20 T cell receptor beta chains came from one sample sequenced in a study of spatial heterogeneity in lung cancer. Time point in this sample: sample taken at primary tumor resection. MiXCR, applied by TCRdb to the 5' RACE reads, yields one record per CDR3 protein. The profile shows approximately 15,000 distinct CDR3 sequences, just over 3.5% of them singletons. Sequenced here: normal lung tissue next to the tumor, sampled at surgery. These receptors were collected from a male donor with early-stage non-small cell lung cancer.

This clonotype is termed medium-sized. This beta chain is an unintended read in a library built for alpha chains; its size means little. The rearrangement links TRBV21-1 to TRBJ2-1; no DNA check was done on the table's D call, TRBD2. TRBV21-1 is deemed a pseudogene. This CDR3 has 18 amino acids. The CDR3: CASSKDRARGASYNEQFF. Here the CDR3 DNA reads TGTGCCAGCAGCAAAGATCGGGCGCGGGGGGCCTCCTACAATGAGCAGTTCTTC.

This clonotype showed up many times. Within a library made for alpha chains, this beta chain is off target, and its count is uninformative. The chain links TRBV27 to TRBJ2-2, with D perhaps TRBD1 or TRBD2 (6 bases each). The CDR3 has 17 amino acids. From germline, CDR1 is MNHEY and CDR2 SMNVEV (reference sequence). Trimming left V 5 bases short and J 0 bases short, with 16 bases between. In DNA, the CDR3 is TGTGCCAGCAGTGATATCTCGGGGGCCTCGAACACCGGGGAGCTGTTTTTT. Residues: CASSDISGASNTGELFF.

This clonotype occurred many times. Within a library made for alpha chains, this beta chain is off target, and its count is uninformative. The CDR3 sequence is CASSVALAGNTDTQYF. CDR3 nucleotide sequence: TGTGCCAGCAGCGTAGCACTAGCGGGGAACACAGATACGCAGTATTTT. This chain uses TRBV9 with TRBJ2-3; 10 bases match TRBD2. The CDR3 contains 16 residues. CDR1 SGDLS and CDR2 YYNGEE come from the germline V gene. Unmatched junction bases numbered 3, after V lost 0 bases and J lost 2 bases.

This clonotype was seen repeatedly, ten times or more. Because the library targeted alpha chains, this beta chain is an off-target read whose size means little. The genes are TRBV4-2 and TRBJ2-3, with D perhaps being TRBD1 or TRBD2 (5 bases each). The CDR3 consists of 15 residues. Trimming pared 0 bases from V and 4 bases from J, leaving 11 bases between. Germline lookup yields CDR1 LGHNA and CDR2 YNFKEQ. In DNA, the CDR3 is TGTGCCAGCAGCCAAGAGGGGCTAGCCCCAGATACGCAGTATTTT. It translates to CASSQEGLAPDTQYF.

This clonotype was counted many times. This beta chain is off target for a library built for alpha chains, so its abundance means little. The V gene is TRBV6-6, the J gene TRBJ2-7; 7 bases align to TRBD1. J lost 4 bases, V lost 6 bases, and 9 bases had no gene match. There are 14 residues in the CDR3. Per germline, CDR1 MNHNY and CDR2 SVGAGI (reference sequence). Here the CDR3 reads CASRDLRGSYEQYF. The CDR3 region has the DNA TGTGCCAGCAGGGATCTCAGGGGGTCGTACGAGCAGTACTTC.

This clonotype was detected many times. As an off-target read in a library built for alpha chains, this beta chain has a frequency of little significance. The rearrangement joins TRBV20-1 to TRBJ2-7; 9 nucleotides match TRBD1. V gave up 5 bases and J gave up 6 bases; unmatched junction bases: 8. CDR1 and CDR2 (germline): DFQATT, SNEGSKA (reference sequence). The CDR3 is 13 amino acids. Written as DNA, the CDR3 is TGCAGTGCTCTCGGGACAGGGAGGATCGAGCAGTACTTC. It is translated as CSALGTGRIEQYF.

Ten or more counts support this clonotype. A read error may account for a junction end that differs from germline. With the library built for alpha chains, this beta chain is off target and its frequency is not meaningful. This rearrangement joins TRBV6-5 to TRBJ2-1; D is ambiguous. The CDR3 sequence is 13 residues long. Germline V gene lookup returns CDR1 MNHEY and CDR2 SVGAGI. The CDR3 DNA reads TGTGCCAGCAGTTACTCGAACCCTTCCCGTCCGATCTTC. It specifies CASSYSNPSRPIF.

This clonotype was seen at least ten times. This beta chain was picked up by a library intended for alpha chains and is off target, so its count carries little meaning. The chain links TRBV11-2 to TRBJ2-5; 11 bases map to TRBD1. The germline CDR1 and CDR2 sequences are SGHAT and FQNNGV. This CDR3 contains 16 residues. With 5 bases clipped from V and 5 bases from J, the junction kept 10 bases outside the gene matches. This CDR3 reads CASSATGQGGGETQYF. In DNA form, the CDR3 reads TGTGCCAGCAGCGCTACGGGACAGGGGGGCGGGGAGACCCAGTACTTC.

This clonotype was detected ten times or more. This beta chain lies outside the target of a library built for alpha chains; its clone size means little. This chain links TRBV6-2 or TRBV6-3 with TRBJ1-2, with 7 bases aligning to TRBD1. From germline, CDR1 is MNHEY and CDR2 SVGEGT. V was clipped by 4 bases and J by 9 bases; unmatched bases: 14. The CDR3 covers 15 residues. This chain's CDR3 is CASSSEGQNPASYTF. CDR3 bases: TGTGCCAGCAGTTCCGAGGGACAGAACCCCGCTAGCTACACCTTC.

This clonotype is labeled as medium-sized. Since it is a stray read in a library aimed at alpha chains, this beta chain has a size that is not meaningful. The genes are TRBV20-1 and TRBJ1-1, with 9 positions matching TRBD1. Germline-derived CDR1 and CDR2 are DFQATT and SNEGSKA (reference sequence). J lost 12 bases, V lost 1 base, and 18 bases had no gene match. The CDR3 runs 16 residues. CDR3 residues: CSARVPIPGQGTVSFF. CDR3 in DNA: TGCAGTGCTAGAGTCCCGATTCCGGGACAGGGAACTGTATCTTTCTTT.

Many counts were recorded for this clonotype. Little can be read into the size of this beta chain, an off-target read in a library designed for alpha chains. The V gene is TRBV20-1, the J gene TRBJ2-7; a weak D match, TRBD2 (5 bases). The CDR3 extends over 13 amino acids. CDR1 DFQATT and CDR2 SNEGSKA come from the germline V gene (reference sequence). V was shortened by 3 bases and J by 12 bases, with 21 bases between the two germline ends. The CDR3 sequence: CSARDYRDRALYF. In DNA, the CDR3 is TGCAGTGCTAGGGATTACCGGGATAGAGCCCTGTACTTC.

This clonotype was detected ten times or more. The size of this beta chain means little, since it is a stray read in a library made for alpha chains. The chain employs TRBV6-1 and TRBJ2-2; no clear D gene. The CDR3 totals 14 residues. The V and J ends lost 5 bases and 1 base respectively, with 8 bases between them. CDR1 and CDR2 from the germline V gene are MNHNS and SASEGT. The CDR3 spells CASSPQKNTGELFF. The CDR3, as DNA: TGTGCCAGCAGTCCCCAGAAGAACACCGGGGAGCTGTTTTTT.

This clonotype was observed at least ten times. A library made for alpha chains picked up this beta chain off target, so its size means little. This chain links TRBV12-3 or TRBV12-4 with TRBJ2-7; TRBD1 agrees at 8 bases. The CDR3 contains 13 residues. Trimming at V came to 6 bases and at J to 3 bases, leaving 4 bases not matched to a gene. CDR3 sequence (DNA): TGTGCCAGCAGCCGACAGGGGCTCTACGAGCAGTACTTC. Its translation is CASSRQGLYEQYF.

This clonotype was detected ten times or more. As an off-target read in a library built for alpha chains, this beta chain has a frequency of little significance. This chain links TRBV7-2 with TRBJ1-2; D gene uncertain. The CDR3 has 13 amino acids. V gave up 1 base and J gave up 13 bases, with 16 bases separating them. Germline assignment: CDR1 SGHTA and CDR2 FQGNSA. The CDR3 DNA is TGTGCCAGCAGCTTAGGATCTGGCAAAGGGCCCACCTTC. Translated: CASSLGSGKGPTF. The full variable domain, completed using reference TRBV7-2 and TRBJ1-2, is GAGVSQSPSNKVTEKGKDVELRCDPISGHTALYWYRQSLGQGLEFLIYFQGNSAPDKSGLPSDRFSAERTGGSVSTLTIQRTQQEDSAVYLCASSLGSGKGPTFGSGTRLTVV.

This clonotype was found many times. This beta chain is an unintended read in a library built for alpha chains; its size means little. The chain employs TRBV30 and TRBJ2-3; D might be TRBD1 (7 bases). V was cut by 3 bases and J by 5 bases, with 15 bases left in between. The CDR3 totals 14 residues. In germline, CDR1 is GTSNPN, CDR2 SVGIG (reference sequence). CDR3 loop: CAWSIGQGGDTQYF. The CDR3 DNA sequence: TGTGCCTGGAGCATAGGGCAGGGGGGAGATACGCAGTATTTT.

A word on this clonotype: Because this beta chain is a stray read in a library intended to capture alpha chains, its abundance should not be given much weight. The chain combines TRBV20-1 with TRBJ2-5; D unclear. V lost 2 bases and J 5 bases, leaving 12 bases between the germline ends. Germline V gene lookup returns CDR1 DFQATT and CDR2 SNEGSKA (reference sequence). This CDR3 is built from 13 residues. The CDR3 spells CSARNLFGETQYF. The CDR3 bases are TGCAGTGCTAGAAACCTTTTCGGGGAGACCCAGTACTTC.

This clonotype was detected ten times or more. Because this beta chain is a stray read in a library intended to capture alpha chains, its abundance should not be given much weight. The chain combines TRBV20-1 with TRBJ1-6, with a tentative D call TRBD1 (6 bases). Germline V gene sequence: CDR1 DFQATT, CDR2 SNEGSKA (reference sequence). Trimming took off 0 bases at V and 13 bases at J, with 10 bases between the two ends. CDR3 length: 12 amino acids. Here the CDR3 reads CSARDTGPPLHF. The CDR3 region has the DNA TGCAGTGCTAGAGATACAGGGCCGCCCCTCCACTTT.

This clonotype appeared many times. For a library built for alpha chains, this beta chain is a stray read; little rests on its size. The chain is built from TRBV5-1 and TRBJ1-3; perhaps TRBD1 as D (5 bases). This CDR3 is built from 13 residues. Germline V gives CDR1 SGHRS, CDR2 YFSETQ. V lost 4 bases and J lost 1, with 6 bases in between. The DNA of the CDR3 is TGCGCCAGCAGCCAGGGATCTGGAAACACCATATATTTT. Translation gives CASSQGSGNTIYF.

This clonotype was seen at least ten times. This beta chain came through as a stray read in a library set up for alpha chains, and its size says little. V and J are TRBV6-2 or TRBV6-3 and TRBJ2-1, with D unclear. CDR1 MNHEY and CDR2 SVGEGT come from the germline V gene. Trimming took 4 bases from V and 0 from J, leaving 10 bases between them. CDR3 size: 15 residues. CDR3: CASSSEHLSYNEQFF. In nucleotides, the CDR3 is TGTGCCAGCAGTTCCGAACACCTCTCCTACAATGAGCAGTTCTTC.

This clonotype has ten or more counts. Little can be read into the size of this beta chain, an off-target read in a library designed for alpha chains. This chain uses TRBV4-3 with TRBJ2-1; 7 bases align to TRBD2. The germline CDR1 and CDR2 sequences are LGHNA and YSLEER. V lost 0 bases to trimming and J lost 8 bases; unmatched junction nucleotides: 1. The CDR3 length is 13 residues. The CDR3 DNA is TGCGCCAGCAGCCAAGAGGGGGGGGATGAGCAGTTCTTC. Residues: CASSQEGGDEQFF.